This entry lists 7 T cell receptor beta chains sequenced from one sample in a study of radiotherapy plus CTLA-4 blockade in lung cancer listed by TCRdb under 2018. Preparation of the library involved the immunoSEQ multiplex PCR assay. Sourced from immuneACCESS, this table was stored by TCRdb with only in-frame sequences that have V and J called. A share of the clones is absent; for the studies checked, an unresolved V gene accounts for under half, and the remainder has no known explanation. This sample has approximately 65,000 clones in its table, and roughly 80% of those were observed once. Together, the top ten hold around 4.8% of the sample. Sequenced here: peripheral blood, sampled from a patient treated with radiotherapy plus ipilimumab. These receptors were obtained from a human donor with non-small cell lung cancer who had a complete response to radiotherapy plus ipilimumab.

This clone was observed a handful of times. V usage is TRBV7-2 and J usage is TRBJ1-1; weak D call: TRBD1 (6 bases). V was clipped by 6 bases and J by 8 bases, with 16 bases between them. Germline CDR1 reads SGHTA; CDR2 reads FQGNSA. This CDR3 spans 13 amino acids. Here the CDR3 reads CASRSRGTSEAFF. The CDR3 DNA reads TGTGCCAGCAGGTCTCGAGGGACATCCGAAGCTTTCTTT.

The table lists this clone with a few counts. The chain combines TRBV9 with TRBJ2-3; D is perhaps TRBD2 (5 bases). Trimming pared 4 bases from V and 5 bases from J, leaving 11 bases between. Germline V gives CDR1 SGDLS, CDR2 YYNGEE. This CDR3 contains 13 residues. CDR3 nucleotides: TGTGCCAGCAGCCCTCCAGGAGGAGATACGCAGTATTTT. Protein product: CASSPPGGDTQYF. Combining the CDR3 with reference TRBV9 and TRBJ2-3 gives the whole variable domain DSGVTQTPKHLITATGQRVTLRCSPRSGDLSVYWYQQSLDQGLQFLIQYYNGEERAKGNILERFSAQQFPDLHSELNLSSLELGDSALYFCASSPPGGDTQYFGPGTRLTVL.

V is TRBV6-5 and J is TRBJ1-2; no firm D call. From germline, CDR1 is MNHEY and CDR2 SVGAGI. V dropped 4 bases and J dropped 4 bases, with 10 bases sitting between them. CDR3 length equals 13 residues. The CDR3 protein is CASSFRTSYGYTF. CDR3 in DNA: TGTGCCAGCAGTTTCAGGACCTCCTATGGCTACACCTTC.

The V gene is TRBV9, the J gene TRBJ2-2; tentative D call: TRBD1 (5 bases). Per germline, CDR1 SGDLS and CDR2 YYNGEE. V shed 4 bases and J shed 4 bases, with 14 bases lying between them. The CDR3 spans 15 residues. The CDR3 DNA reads TGTGCCAGCAGCTTAAGACAGTCGAGCACCGGGGAGCTGTTTTTT. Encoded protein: CASSLRQSSTGELFF.

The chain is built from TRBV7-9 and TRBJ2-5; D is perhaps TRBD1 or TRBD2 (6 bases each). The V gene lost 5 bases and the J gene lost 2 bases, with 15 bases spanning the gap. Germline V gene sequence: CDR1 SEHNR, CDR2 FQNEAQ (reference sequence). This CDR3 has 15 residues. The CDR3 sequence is CASSLPTGRQETQYF. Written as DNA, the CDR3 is TGTGCCAGCAGCCTCCCCACAGGGAGGCAAGAGACCCAGTACTTC.

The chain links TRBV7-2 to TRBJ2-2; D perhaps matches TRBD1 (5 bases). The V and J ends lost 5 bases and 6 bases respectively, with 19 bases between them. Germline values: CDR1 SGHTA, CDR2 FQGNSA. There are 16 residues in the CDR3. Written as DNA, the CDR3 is TGTGCCAGCAGCCCTAGTCGTTATACAGGACCCGGGGAGCTGTTTTTT. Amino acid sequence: CASSPSRYTGPGELFF.

DNA for the CDR3: TGTGCCTGGAGTGTACTCTGGAGTCGGAGGGCTAGCTCTGGGGCCAACGTCCTGACTTTC. It encodes CAWSVLWSRRASSGANVLTF. The gene calls are TRBV30 and TRBJ2-6; D perhaps matches TRBD2 (6 bases). The V gene's germline CDR1 is GTSNPN and CDR2 SVGIG (reference sequence). Trimming took 0 bases from V and 0 from J, leaving 21 bases between them. The CDR3 is made up of 20 amino acids.